What follows are 8 T cell receptor beta chains derived from one specimen sequenced in a study of blood T cell repertoires in COVID-19. The assay was immunoSEQ multiplex PCR, and TCRdb's table has in-frame clones only and misses some. Among under 300,000 clones listed, around 90% were seen once. The sequencing sample was made of peripheral blood. These receptors all come from a man over 45 with acute or convalescent COVID-19.

The rearrangement links TRBV5-4 to TRBJ1-2, with D possibly TRBD1 on 5 matching bases. Germline loops: CDR1 SGHNT, CDR2 YYREEE (reference sequence). The CDR3 length is 13 residues. V lost 5 bases and J 4 bases, leaving 12 bases between the germline ends. DNA of the CDR3: TGTGCCAGCAGTTCCAGGGAAAGCTATGGCTACACCTTC. Protein sequence: CASSSRESYGYTF.

CDR3 in amino acids: CASSDIHTEAFF. CDR3 sequence (DNA): TGTGCCAGCAGTGATATCCACACTGAAGCTTTCTTT. The chain employs TRBV6-1 and TRBJ1-1; no reliable D call. CDR3 length: 12 amino acids. The germline gives CDR1 MNHNS, CDR2 SASEGT. Trimming took 3 bases from V and 3 from J, leaving 5 bases between them.

The chain is built from TRBV6-4 and TRBJ1-2, with a weak D call TRBD1 (5 bases). The CDR3 is made up of 15 amino acids. The germline V and J ends were trimmed by 4 bases and 2 bases, with 14 bases remaining between them. Germline lookup yields CDR1 MRHNA and CDR2 SNTAGT. The CDR3 loop is CASSASGSRNYGYTF. For the CDR3, the DNA is TGTGCCAGCAGTGCATCAGGGTCCCGAAACTATGGCTACACCTTC.

The rearrangement joins TRBV5-5 to TRBJ2-1, with 11 bases fitting TRBD1. The CDR3 totals 15 residues. Germline loops: CDR1 SGHKS, CDR2 YYEKEE (reference sequence). V shed 4 bases, J shed 4 bases, and the junction held 4 bases outside the gene matches. The CDR3 DNA is TGTGCCAGCAGCCCTGGGACAGGGGGATACAATGAGCAGTTCTTC. It encodes CASSPGTGGYNEQFF.

The rearrangement links TRBV5-4 to TRBJ1-3, with TRBD1 identical over 8 bases. The CDR3 sequence is 14 residues long. Germline V CDR1 and CDR2: SGHNT, YYREEE (reference sequence). J was trimmed by 8 bases and V by 5 bases; bases with no gene match: 9. CDR3 bases: TGTGCCAGCAGTCACGGACAGGGCAAGGACACCATATATTTT. Translating it yields CASSHGQGKDTIYF.

This chain connects TRBV5-5 to TRBJ1-6; D not certain. V was clipped by 4 bases and J by 5 bases, with 13 bases between them. The CDR3 contains 15 residues. Looked up from germline, CDR1 is SGHKS and CDR2 is YYEKEE (reference sequence). CDR3 in DNA: TGTGCCAGCAGCCAATACGGAAGCGATAATTCACCCCTCCACTTT. This translates into CASSQYGSDNSPLHF.

This clone was recorded only once. The chain uses TRBV5-1 and TRBJ2-3; D call uncertain. Germline V gene sequence: CDR1 SGHRS, CDR2 YFSETQ. Trimming took off 0 bases at V and 6 bases at J, with 8 bases between the two ends. This CDR3 has 13 residues. The CDR3 DNA reads TGCGCCAGCAGCTTGGGCCCCGGGGATACGCAGTATTTT. It encodes CASSLGPGDTQYF.

J is TRBJ1-2 and V is TRBV19; TRBD1 matches at 7 bases. V shed 5 bases and J 8 bases; nucleotides not matched to a gene: 8. The V gene's germline CDR1 is LNHDA and CDR2 SQIVND (reference sequence). The CDR3 totals 13 residues. CDR3 DNA: TGTGCCAGTAGTCAGACAGGGAACGGCGGCTACACCTTC. Translated, it gives CASSQTGNGGYTF.